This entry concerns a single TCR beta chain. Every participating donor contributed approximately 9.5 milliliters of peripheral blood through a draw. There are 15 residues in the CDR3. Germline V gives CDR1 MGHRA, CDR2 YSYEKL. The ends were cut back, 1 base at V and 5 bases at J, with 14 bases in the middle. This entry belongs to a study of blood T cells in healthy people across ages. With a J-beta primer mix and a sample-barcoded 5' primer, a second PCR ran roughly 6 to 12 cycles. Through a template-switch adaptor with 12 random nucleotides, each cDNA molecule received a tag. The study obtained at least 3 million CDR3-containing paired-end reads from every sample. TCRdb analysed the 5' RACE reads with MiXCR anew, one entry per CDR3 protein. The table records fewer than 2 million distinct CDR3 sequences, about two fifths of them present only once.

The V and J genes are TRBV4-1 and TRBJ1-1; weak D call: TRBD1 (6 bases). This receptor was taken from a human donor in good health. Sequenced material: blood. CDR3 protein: CASSQVFDRNTEAFF. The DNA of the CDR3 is TGCGCCAGCAGCCAAGTATTCGACAGGAATACTGAAGCTTTCTTT.